Detailed here is one TCR beta chain. Here immunoSEQ multiplex PCR was the method, and the copy in TCRdb shows in-frame clones only, minus some. The table shows 48,000 or so clones, with nearly 95% occurring only once. The data belong to a study of control samples from healthy donors and cancer patients. The CDR3 is 14 residues long. Germline loops: CDR1 SGHAT, CDR2 FQNNGV. V dropped 7 bases and J dropped 7; count of bases not matched to a gene: 5. Sequencing used PBMCs. This clonotype originated in a woman between 45 and 60 years old with head and neck cancer. The chain couples TRBV11-2 to TRBJ1-6; 9 bases match TRBD1. DNA of the CDR3: TGTGCCAGCACCTGGGACAGGGTGAATTCACCCCTCCACTTT. It encodes CASTWDRVNSPLHF.